This T cell receptor beta chain was identified during a study of monozygotic twins with inflammatory bowel disease. CDR3 length: 14 residues. In germline, CDR1 is MNHEY, CDR2 SMNVEV (reference sequence). Amplification used two nested PCRs: 15 to 20 cycles, then eight to ten cycles, on TCRalpha/TCRbeta cDNA. TCRdb processed the 5' RACE reads again and assigns one entry to each CDR3 protein, with no DNA. The sample yields approximately 330,000 distinct CDR3 sequences, of which the top ten take up around 2%. Isolation of total RNA was performed on whole blood, with no prior T cell sorting. V usage is TRBV27 and J usage is TRBJ1-6; TCRdb's D call of TRBD1 is untestable without DNA. Sequences were obtained from blood. The sequence came from a human donor with ulcerative colitis or Crohn's disease, or a healthy co-twin of an affected twin (not recorded which). The CDR3 loop is CASSLGRGRLPLHF.